This T cell receptor (beta chain) was sequenced in a study of blood T cell repertoires in COVID-19. Study overall: The United States, Italy and Spain were the sources of the acute and convalescent COVID-19 samples.

The method was immunoSEQ multiplex PCR; TCRdb's version includes in-frame clones alone and lacks a portion of them. The data show 60,000 to 70,000 clones, with about 82% seen just once and about two fifths held by the top ten. Between the trimmed V and J ends, which lost 6 bases and 6 bases, there was a span of 21 bases. Germline values: CDR1 MNHEY, CDR2 SVGAGI. The CDR3 has 15 residues. The TCR originated in a human donor in a cohort sampled during active COVID-19. What was sequenced was peripheral blood. The chain uses TRBV6-5 and TRBJ2-7; weak D call: TRBD1 (7 bases). The CDR3 DNA is TGTGCCAGCAGCCTATCAGGCGCAGGGGGGCTCGAGCAGTACTTC. It codes for CASSLSGAGGLEQYF.